This T cell receptor (beta chain) comes out of a study of blood T cell repertoires in COVID-19. Background on the study: The study drew acute and convalescent COVID-19 samples from the United States, Italy and Spain. Sources were T cells, B-cell-depleted T cells, or PBMCs; the material itself was cDNA or gDNA.

With V trimmed by 4 bases and J by 4 bases, 0 bases remained unmatched. The germline V gene encodes CDR1 LNHDA and CDR2 SQIVND (reference sequence). The CDR3 consists of 14 residues. Seattle patients were enrolled while actively infected and followed longitudinally. Source study methods: Reference gene primer amplification gave estimated nucleated cell counts. TCRdb's table, derived via immunoSEQ multiplex PCR, lists solely in-frame clones and lacks some. That table furnishes V, J and clone size, whereas the DNA furnished D and trimming. The table includes around 140,000 clones, roughly 89% detected once.

The sequencing input was peripheral blood. This TCR derives from a man in his sixties with COVID-19, enrolled during active disease. V and J are TRBV19 and TRBJ1-4; TRBD1 matches 10 bases. CDR3 loop: CASSRTGGNEKLFF. The CDR3 DNA reads as TGTGCCAGTAGTAGGACAGGGGGTAATGAAAAACTGTTTTTT.